The 6 T cell receptor beta chains in this list originate from one sample, sequenced in a study of cytomegalovirus exposure and HLA in healthy donors. This PCR relied on a set of 60 Vbeta primers and 13 Jbeta primers. Profiling relied on immunoSEQ multiplex PCR, and the TCRdb table lists in-frame clones only, not all of them. This table has 150,000 to 200,000 clones, approximately 81% appearing once. The sample was PBMCs. All receptors derive from a male donor in good health and CMV-seronegative.

This sequence joins TRBV7-9 and TRBJ2-7, with a tentative D call TRBD2 (6 bases). This CDR3 is 15 amino acids long. V lost 2 bases and J lost 1, with 12 bases in between. CDR1 and CDR2 (germline): SEHNR, FQNEAQ (reference sequence). CDR3 protein: CASSLIDRGSYEQYF. The CDR3 DNA follows: TGTGCCAGCAGCTTAATAGACCGGGGGTCCTACGAGCAGTACTTC.

The CDR3 reads CASSWTALNTEAFF. As DNA, the CDR3 is TGTGCCAGCAGCTGGACAGCCTTGAACACTGAAGCTTTCTTT. The chain carries TRBV7-2 and TRBJ1-1; perhaps TRBD1 as D (6 bases). CDR1 SGHTA and CDR2 FQGNSA come from the germline V gene. This CDR3 has 14 amino acids. Trimming removed 4 bases from V and 0 bases from J, with 9 bases in between.

The chain has TRBV7-2 and TRBJ2-4; tentatively, D is TRBD2 (6 bases). This CDR3 has 15 residues. CDR1 is SGHTA, CDR2 FQGNSA, per germline. Trimming cost V 1 base and J 6 bases, with 13 bases left between them. As DNA, the CDR3 is TGTGCCAGCAGCTTAGAACCTGGAGGGGCAAACATTCAGTACTTC. It yields the protein CASSLEPGGANIQYF.

The V gene is TRBV6-1, the J gene TRBJ2-7; 7 bases line up with TRBD2. CDR1 is MNHNS, CDR2 SASEGT, per germline. J was trimmed by 3 bases and V by 0 bases; bases with no gene match: 2. The CDR3 totals 14 residues. CDR3: CASSEAGGYYEQYF. The CDR3 DNA reads as TGTGCCAGCAGTGAAGCGGGGGGGTACTACGAGCAGTACTTC.

Here the CDR3 DNA reads TGTGCCAGCAGCCTAAGGGAGACGTCGCTCGAGCAGTACTTC. Translation gives CASSLRETSLEQYF. V gene TRBV9 combines with J gene TRBJ2-7, with D perhaps TRBD2 (5 bases). This CDR3 comprises 14 residues. The ends were cut back, 4 bases at V and 6 bases at J, with 17 bases in the middle. CDR1 is SGDLS, CDR2 YYNGEE, per germline.

This clone appeared a few times. V usage is TRBV28 and J usage is TRBJ1-6, with 7 bases aligning to TRBD1. The germline CDR1 and CDR2 sequences are MDHEN and SYDVKM. The V gene end was trimmed by 6 bases and the J gene end by 2 bases; junction bases not matched to a gene: 4. This CDR3 contains 15 residues. The CDR3 coding sequence is TGTGCCAGCAGACCGGGGACAGCCTATAATTCACCCCTCCACTTT. Translated: CASRPGTAYNSPLHF.